The 12 T cell receptor beta chains presented below share a single source sample, sequenced in a study of spatial heterogeneity in lung cancer (dated 2019 in TCRdb). Library generation was performed with 5' RACE. TCRdb names NextSeq 500 as the instrument used. In-frame beta chains were kept once TCRdb had trimmed the public reads at Q25 with fastp and called clones with MiXCR. A single entry per CDR3 protein holds the most common genes and DNA from its merged rows. The sample table contains some 100,000 distinct CDR3 sequences; only one count was recorded for about 12% of them. The ten largest clones take up roughly two fifths of the sample. The time point label on this specimen signifies: sample taken at primary tumor resection. This sample comprised PBMCs, obtained at surgery. The receptor set was obtained from a male donor with early-stage non-small cell lung cancer.

With regard to this clonotype: Possible read error: a much larger clone is one base away. The chain is built from TRBV15 and TRBJ2-3, with D uncertain. Germline assignment: CDR1 LNHNV and CDR2 YYDKDF (reference sequence). This CDR3 contains 14 residues. The CDR3 here is CVTSRDSDTDTQYF. DNA for the CDR3: TGTGTCACCAGCAGAGATTCGGACACAGATACGCAGTATTTT.

A few counts support this clonotype. The chain joins TRBV15 to TRBJ2-2; D gene unclear. V was shortened by 5 bases and J by 1 base, with 11 bases between the two germline ends. Germline CDR1 LNHNV, CDR2 YYDKDF (reference sequence). This CDR3 spans 15 amino acids. The CDR3 region is CATSGKGWNTGELFF. The DNA of the CDR3 is TGTGCCACCAGCGGTAAGGGTTGGAACACCGGGGAGCTGTTTTTT.

The table lists this clonotype with a few counts. This chain connects TRBV6-2 or TRBV6-3 to TRBJ1-1; D gene uncertain. The CDR3 has 15 residues. V shed 6 bases and J shed 5 bases, with 19 bases lying between them. The germline gives CDR1 MNHEY, CDR2 SVGEGT. The CDR3 spells CASRRSSGGRTEAFF. The CDR3 coding sequence is TGTGCCAGCAGACGAAGTTCCGGAGGACGGACTGAAGCTTTCTTT.

This clonotype was seen more than once but under ten times. The chain joins TRBV6-4 to TRBJ2-2, with 7 positions matching TRBD1. V was pared by 3 bases and J by 6 bases, with 1 base of the junction left unmatched. CDR1 is MRHNA and CDR2 is SNTAGT in the germline V gene. The CDR3 length is 13 residues. In DNA, the CDR3 is TGTGCCAGCAGTGAAGGGGGCGCCGGGGAGCTGTTTTTT. It translates to CASSEGGAGELFF.

The J gene is TRBJ1-4, the V gene TRBV28, with TRBD1 identical over 7 bases. Trimming cost V 4 bases and J 8 bases; bases outside gene matches: 10. CDR3 length equals 15 residues. Germline V gene lookup returns CDR1 MDHEN and CDR2 SYDVKM. Written as DNA, the CDR3 is TGTGCCAGCAGTTCCCCTGGGACAGAGGAGGAAAAACTGTTTTTT. This translates into CASSSPGTEEEKLFF.

CDR3 loop: CATSKSYRMENTEAFF. The CDR3 bases are TGTGCCACCAGCAAAAGCTACAGGATGGAGAACACTGAAGCTTTCTTT. V usage is TRBV15 and J usage is TRBJ1-1; a weak D match, TRBD1 (5 bases). Germline CDR1 is LNHNV and CDR2 is YYDKDF (reference sequence). CDR3 length: 16 residues. The V end lost 4 bases, the J end lost 1 base, and 16 bases lay between the germline ends.

This clonotype was detected only a few times. CDR3 nucleotide sequence: TGTGCCAGCTCACCAGCGGGATTCGCCAAGTACGAGCAGTACTTC. Amino acid sequence: CASSPAGFAKYEQYF. The V call is TRBV18, the J call TRBJ2-7; D is possibly TRBD2 (6 bases). The germline gives CDR1 KGHSH, CDR2 LQKENI. The CDR3 contains 15 residues. V lost 2 bases and J lost 4, with 15 bases in between.

This clonotype has only a few counts. In nucleotides, the CDR3 is TGTGCCAGCAGCTTAGGGGACGACTCCTACGAGCAGTACTTC. Translation gives CASSLGDDSYEQYF. The chain is built from TRBV7-6 and TRBJ2-7; D is tentatively TRBD1 or TRBD2 (5 bases each). Trimming took off 1 base at V and 0 bases at J, with 7 bases between the two ends. This CDR3 spans 14 amino acids. Germline values: CDR1 SGHVS, CDR2 FNYEAQ.

The chain's CDR3 is CASSEGSGMTGEQFF. The CDR3 DNA reads TGTGCCAGCAGTGAAGGTAGCGGGATGACGGGTGAGCAGTTCTTC. The chain recombines TRBV2 with TRBJ2-1, with 8 bases matching TRBD2. The V and J ends lost 1 base and 9 bases, in that order; junction bases with no gene match: 8. This CDR3 comprises 15 residues. CDR1 is SNHLY and CDR2 is FYNNEI in the germline V gene.

This clonotype was detected many times. The V call is TRBV5-1, the J call TRBJ2-1, with D tentatively TRBD1 (6 bases). CDR1 and CDR2 (germline): SGHRS, YFSETQ. The V end was cut by 1 base, the J end by 0 bases, with 14 bases between. This CDR3 is built from 17 residues. CDR3 residues: CASSLTQGAISYNEQFF. In DNA, the CDR3 is TGCGCCAGCAGCTTGACACAGGGCGCAATCTCCTACAATGAGCAGTTCTTC.

This chain joins TRBV5-1 and TRBJ1-1; 7 nucleotides match TRBD1. CDR3 length: 16 residues. V trimming: 0 bases; J trimming: 4 bases; junction bases outside the gene matches: 9. Germline V gene lookup returns CDR1 SGHRS and CDR2 YFSETQ. In nucleotides, the CDR3 is TGCGCCAGCAGCTTGGTAAACGACCCAGGGGGCACTGAAGCTTTCTTT. This translates into CASSLVNDPGGTEAFF.

This clonotype turned up a few times. This chain joins TRBV12-3 or TRBV12-4 and TRBJ1-2; the D is unclear. The ends were cut back, 3 bases at V and 5 bases at J, with 7 bases in the middle. This CDR3 is 12 amino acids long. CDR3 coding DNA: TGTGCCAGCAGTTTTTTAGAGTATGGCTACACCTTC. This codes for CASSFLEYGYTF.